The 7 T cell receptor beta chains below all came from one sample that was sequenced in a study of blood T cell repertoires in COVID-19. Method: immunoSEQ multiplex PCR; TCRdb's copy keeps in-frame clones and lacks some. The repertoire consists of just under 90,000 clones, with 55% to 75% occurring once and the leading ten covering around 15%. What was sequenced was peripheral blood. These receptors originate from a woman over 75 with acute or convalescent COVID-19.

This clone appeared a few times. The V call is TRBV15, the J call TRBJ2-3; TRBD1 is a possible D gene (6 bases). Trimming pared 1 base from V and 5 bases from J, leaving 16 bases between. Germline CDR1 and CDR2: LNHNV and YYDKDF (reference sequence). This CDR3 region has 16 residues. The CDR3 loop is CATSRARAGVRDTQYF. CDR3 DNA: TGTGCCACCAGCAGAGCTAGGGCAGGGGTCAGAGATACGCAGTATTTT.

This clone was seen a handful of times. The V gene is TRBV27, the J gene TRBJ1-1; D remains ambiguous. CDR3 length: 13 amino acids. Germline V CDR1 and CDR2: MNHEY, SMNVEV (reference sequence). Trimming took 8 bases from V and 0 from J, leaving 10 bases between them. The CDR3, as DNA: TGTGCCAGCCAACGGGTCCTGAACACTGAAGCTTTCTTT. This codes for CASQRVLNTEAFF.

This clone appeared many times. This chain uses TRBV7-8 with TRBJ2-7; 7 positions match TRBD1. The length of the CDR3 is 14 residues. After removal of 0 bases from V and 4 bases from J, the junction contained 3 bases not matched to a gene. CDR1 SGHVS and CDR2 FQNEAQ come from the germline V gene. The CDR3 nucleotides are TGTGCCAGCAGCTTAGCCGGGACAGCTTACGAGCAGTACTTC. Its protein is CASSLAGTAYEQYF.

The CDR3 bases are TGTGCCAGCAGCCAAAGCGGCAGCCGAAGGAACACCATATATTTT. Translation gives CASSQSGSRRNTIYF. The gene calls are TRBV14 and TRBJ1-3, with D uncertain. With 2 bases removed from V and 7 bases from J, the gap between germline ends came to 15 bases. CDR1 SGHDN and CDR2 FVKESK come from the germline V gene. The CDR3 is 15 amino acids. The full variable domain, completed using reference TRBV14 and TRBJ1-3, is EAGVTQFPSHSVIEKGQTVTLRCDPISGHDNLYWYRRVMGKEIKFLLHFVKESKQDESGMPNNRFLAERTGGTYSTLKVQPAELEDSGVYFCASSQSGSRRNTIYFGEGSWLTVV.

The V gene is TRBV5-4, the J gene TRBJ2-7; D is possibly TRBD2 (7 bases). The CDR3 length is 16 residues. V was shortened by 4 bases and J by 3 bases, with 20 bases between the two germline ends. Germline CDR1 reads SGHNT; CDR2 reads YYREEE (reference sequence). The CDR3 sequence: CASSSRGGQEVYEQYF. The CDR3 coding sequence is TGTGCCAGCAGCAGCCGCGGGGGCCAGGAGGTCTACGAGCAGTACTTC.

The rearrangement links TRBV6-5 to TRBJ2-2, with no clear D. The CDR3 length is 13 residues. The germline CDR1 and CDR2 sequences are MNHEY and SVGAGI. V lost 8 bases to trimming and J lost 1 base, with 8 bases between them. The DNA for the CDR3 is TGTGCCAGCCTCGAGAGGAACACCGGGGAGCTGTTTTTT. This codes for CASLERNTGELFF.

The V gene is TRBV7-2, the J gene TRBJ1-4; TRBD1 agrees at 7 bases. The germline CDR1 and CDR2 sequences are SGHTA and FQGNSA. V shed 0 bases, J shed 5 bases, and the junction held 6 bases outside the gene matches. CDR3 length: 16 amino acids. This chain's CDR3 is CASSLASTGQNEKLFF. The CDR3 DNA reads as TGTGCCAGCAGCTTAGCTTCGACAGGGCAAAATGAAAAACTGTTTTTT.